This T cell receptor (beta chain) is drawn from a study of PD-1 blockade in classical Hodgkin lymphoma. Trimming took 5 bases from V and 3 from J, leaving 11 bases between them. Germline assignment: CDR1 SGHVS and CDR2 FQNEAQ. The CDR3 totals 14 residues. Autologous stem cell transplantation was followed by relapse in every patient, and brentuximab vedotin exposure varied. Under best response, outcomes were complete response, partial response or progressive disease. To note about this clone: Its matching antigen is unknown.

Sequencing was performed with immunoSEQ multiplex PCR; in TCRdb, only in-frame clones are kept and a portion is missing. The sample lists tens of thousands of clones; 76% were seen once. Study results and caveats: Healthy donors reportedly exceeded newly diagnosed patients in baseline TCR diversity. By C4D1, CD4+ diversity increased significantly, especially in complete responders. Whoever responded completely had baseline diversity much like that seen in newly diagnosed patients.

The sequence derives from a human donor with classical Hodgkin lymphoma. The material was peripheral blood mononuclear cells (PBMCs), obtained at baseline. The V gene is TRBV7-8, the J gene TRBJ1-3, with a tentative D call TRBD1 (5 bases). CDR3 DNA: TGTGCCAGCAGCCCCGGGACCGGTGGAAACACCATATATTTT. This sequence encodes CASSPGTGGNTIYF.